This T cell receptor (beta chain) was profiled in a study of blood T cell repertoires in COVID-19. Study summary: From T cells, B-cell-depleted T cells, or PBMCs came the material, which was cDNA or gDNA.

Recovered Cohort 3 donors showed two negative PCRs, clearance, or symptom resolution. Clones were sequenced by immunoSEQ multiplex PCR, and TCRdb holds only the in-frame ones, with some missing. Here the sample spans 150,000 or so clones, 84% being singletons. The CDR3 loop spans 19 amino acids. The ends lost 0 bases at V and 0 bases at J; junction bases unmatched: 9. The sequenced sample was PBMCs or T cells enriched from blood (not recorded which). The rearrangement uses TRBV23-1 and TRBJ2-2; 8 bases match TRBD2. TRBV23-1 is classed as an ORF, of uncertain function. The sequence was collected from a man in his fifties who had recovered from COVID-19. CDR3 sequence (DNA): TGCGCCAGCAGTCAATCTAAAAAGCGGGGGTTTTCGAACACCGGGGAGCTGTTTTTT. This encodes CASSQSKKRGFSNTGELFF.